The clone carrying this TCR beta chain was observed a few times. The germline V and J ends were trimmed by 3 bases and 4 bases, with 9 bases remaining between them. Germline CDR1 is MNHNS and CDR2 is SASEGT. This CDR3 region has 13 residues. This record belongs to a study of spatial heterogeneity in lung cancer. Study-wide context: Detected beta-chain sequences consistently exceeded alpha-chain sequences.

TCRdb reprocessed the 5' RACE reads with MiXCR, giving one entry per CDR3 protein. The data contain some 110,000 distinct CDR3 sequences, 9.5% to 15% of them singletons. The time point here: blood at routine non-recurrence follow-up after resection. Whole RNA, isolated from tumor, nontumor lung or frozen PBMC, was sequenced without prior sorting. Sequenced material: PBMCs, taken at follow-up. The clonotype comes from a male donor with early-stage non-small cell lung cancer. The rearrangement uses TRBV6-1 and TRBJ1-1; D not resolved. DNA of the CDR3: TGTGCCAGCAGTGATTCCTGGGGCACTGAAGCTTTCTTT. Amino acid sequence: CASSDSWGTEAFF.